These 20 T cell receptor beta chains share one sample of origin, sequenced in a study of human T cells and chemical hapten exposure. Each CDR3 protein gets one entry after TCRdb re-called the RACE reads with MiXCR. This sample has some 90,000 distinct CDR3 sequences; about 11% occur once, and the top ten carry approximately 1%. As to time point: patch test 3, about 24 weeks after DPC sensitization. Treatment: therapeutic diphenylcyclopropenone sensitization with weekly scalp DPC. Sequences were derived from whole blood, sampled in connection with sensitization to the hapten diphenylcyclopropenone (DPC). The receptors stem from a woman aged 25 to 45 with alopecia areata. Some clones in this sample may be carry-over from other donors' samples.

The V and J genes are TRBV5-1 and TRBJ2-1; no clear D. This CDR3 contains 11 residues. The V end lost 2 bases, the J end lost 7 bases, and 4 bases lay between the germline ends. Germline CDR1 reads SGHRS; CDR2 reads YFSETQ. CDR3: CASSLLNEQFF. The DNA for the CDR3 is TGCGCCAGCAGCTTACTAAATGAGCAGTTCTTC.

Ten or more counts support this clonotype. At one of its ends the junction is not consistent with the germline gene, which may arise from a read error. CDR3 DNA: TGTGCCAGCAGCTTAGATGTTATCGGGACTTCCCACTTC. Protein product: CASSLDVIGTSHF. The chain recombines TRBV11-2 with TRBJ1-2; D is possibly TRBD1 (5 bases). Germline loops: CDR1 SGHAT, CDR2 FQNNGV. The CDR3 spans 13 residues.

The chain employs TRBV29-1 and TRBJ2-5; D possibly uses TRBD1 or TRBD2 (5 bases each). There are 14 residues in the CDR3. Germline V gene lookup returns CDR1 SQVTM and CDR2 ANQGSEA. The germline V and J ends were trimmed by 5 bases and 5 bases, with 18 bases remaining between them. Written as DNA, the CDR3 is TGCAGCGTTATGGGACGCATTAAGGCGGAGACCCAGTACTTC. Amino acids: CSVMGRIKAETQYF.

This clonotype was counted ten times or more. The chain carries TRBV4-3 and TRBJ2-7, with 8 positions matching TRBD1. J lost 2 bases, V lost 0 bases, and 6 bases had no gene match. Germline-derived CDR1 and CDR2 are LGHNA and YSLEER. There are 16 residues in the CDR3. The CDR3 here is CASSQEVADRAYEQYF. As DNA, the CDR3 is TGCGCCAGCAGCCAAGAGGTTGCGGACAGGGCCTACGAGCAGTACTTC.

This clonotype was observed a few times. The chain has TRBV7-3 and TRBJ2-2; maybe TRBD2 (6 bases). This CDR3 is 14 amino acids long. From germline, CDR1 is SGHTA and CDR2 FQGTGA. V shed 6 bases and J shed 5 bases, with 13 bases lying between them. For the CDR3, the DNA is TGTGCCAGCAGTCGAGCGGGCGGGACCGGGGAGCTGTTTTTT. It is translated as CASSRAGGTGELFF.

The chain couples TRBV29-1 to TRBJ2-1; D is unclear. The CDR3 contains 10 residues. With 6 bases removed from V and 6 bases from J, the gap between germline ends came to 6 bases. CDR1 SQVTM and CDR2 ANQGSEA come from the germline V gene. This chain's CDR3 is CSVGSNEQFF. The CDR3, as DNA: TGCAGCGTGGGCAGCAATGAGCAGTTCTTC.

This clonotype was recorded many times. V and J are TRBV5-1 and TRBJ2-5; 7 bases match TRBD2. CDR3 length: 17 amino acids. The germline gives CDR1 SGHRS, CDR2 YFSETQ. V was pared by 1 base and J by 2 bases, with 11 bases of the junction left unmatched. This CDR3 is CASSLNRSGATQETQYF. CDR3 sequence (DNA): TGCGCCAGCAGCTTGAATCGGAGCGGGGCCACGCAAGAGACCCAGTACTTC.

This clonotype was detected many times. The chain has TRBV28 and TRBJ1-3; unclear D gene. The CDR3 has 14 residues. The V end was cut by 6 bases, the J end by 2 bases, with 11 bases between. Looked up from germline, CDR1 is MDHEN and CDR2 is SYDVKM. This CDR3 reads CASSVPDAGNTIYF. The CDR3 nucleotides read TGTGCCAGCAGCGTACCAGATGCTGGAAACACCATATATTTT.

This clonotype was detected a few times. The chain links TRBV6-5 to TRBJ2-7; TRBD2 is a possible D gene (6 bases). The CDR3 extends over 12 amino acids. Germline V CDR1 and CDR2: MNHEY, SVGAGI. Trimming left V 6 bases short and J 11 bases short, with 17 bases between. The CDR3 DNA reads TGTGCCAGCAGCCCCGGCGGGACGGCGGAGTACGTC. Amino acids: CASSPGGTAEYV.

This clonotype was counted at least ten times. V gene TRBV11-2 combines with J gene TRBJ1-2; TRBD1 agrees at 9 bases. This CDR3 has 16 residues. Germline V lookup: CDR1 SGHAT, CDR2 FQNNGV. The J segment lost 3 bases and the V segment lost 6 bases, leaving 11 bases of the junction unmatched. The CDR3 spells CASSSATGGDYYGYTF. The CDR3 DNA follows: TGTGCCAGCAGTTCCGCCACAGGGGGCGACTACTATGGCTACACCTTC.

This clonotype came up many times. The chain couples TRBV30 to TRBJ2-6; D may be TRBD1 (6 bases). CDR3 length equals 15 residues. Deletions cut 2 bases from V and 0 bases from J, with 8 bases between. Germline CDR1 reads GTSNPN; CDR2 reads SVGIG (reference sequence). DNA of the CDR3: TGTGCCTGGAGTTCCAGGGGCTCTGGGGCCAACGTCCTGACTTTC. Translation: CAWSSRGSGANVLTF.

This clonotype was seen repeatedly, ten times or more. CDR3 in amino acids: CASSPSGSQETQYF. CDR3 nucleotide sequence: TGTGCCAGCAGTCCGTCCGGGTCTCAAGAGACCCAGTACTTC. The chain links TRBV6-2 or TRBV6-3 to TRBJ2-5; D ambiguous. Per the germline V gene, CDR1 is MNHEY and CDR2 is SVGEGT. V lost 5 bases and J 2 bases, leaving 12 bases between the germline ends. The CDR3 is 14 residues long.

This rearrangement joins TRBV5-4 to TRBJ1-2; TRBD1 matches at 7 bases. Germline V gene lookup returns CDR1 SGHNT and CDR2 YYREEE (reference sequence). V was pared by 5 bases and J by 1 base, with 14 bases of the junction left unmatched. This CDR3 spans 17 amino acids. CDR3 in DNA: TGTGCCAGCAGTGCTGGGCCCTCGACAGGGCTTAACTATGGCTACACCTTC. Amino acid sequence: CASSAGPSTGLNYGYTF.

At least ten counts were recorded for this clonotype. The chain is built from TRBV6-6 and TRBJ2-3; D may be TRBD2 (6 bases). V dropped 2 bases and J dropped 3 bases, with 6 bases sitting between them. Germline CDR1 MNHNY, CDR2 SVGAGI (reference sequence). CDR3 size: 13 residues. The CDR3 DNA is TGTGCCAGCAGTTACCGGGGGACAGATACGCAGTATTTT. This encodes CASSYRGTDTQYF.

For this clonotype: A single base separates this from a much larger clone, so it may be a read error. This chain links TRBV7-2 with TRBJ2-7; D is ambiguous. Trimming removed 4 bases at V and 0 bases at J, with 13 bases between. Germline assignment: CDR1 SGHTA and CDR2 FQGNSA. This CDR3 comprises 15 residues. The DNA for the CDR3 is TGTGCCAGCAGCTGCTTGGGCAGTCACTCCTACGAGCAGTACTTC. Amino acid sequence: CASSCLGSHSYEQYF.

This clonotype was picked up a small number of times. J is TRBJ1-1 and V is TRBV29-1; weak D call: TRBD1 (5 bases). In germline, CDR1 is SQVTM, CDR2 ANQGSEA. This CDR3 is 13 amino acids long. The V end lost 6 bases, the J end lost 5 bases, and 16 bases lay between the germline ends. The CDR3 region has the DNA TGCAGCGTCGCTCAGGGCCCGGGGACTGAAGCTTTCTTT. Its translation is CSVAQGPGTEAFF.

In this sample, this clonotype turned up a few times. The J gene is TRBJ2-3, the V gene TRBV5-1, with a weak D call TRBD2 (5 bases). Trimming removed 2 bases from V and 5 bases from J, with 9 bases in between. Germline V CDR1 and CDR2: SGHRS, YFSETQ. The CDR3 extends over 13 amino acids. CDR3: CASSFTREDTQYF. CDR3 sequence (DNA): TGCGCCAGCAGCTTCACTCGGGAAGATACGCAGTATTTT.

Remarks on this clonotype: With a much larger clone just one base away, this may be a read error. The J gene is TRBJ2-4, the V gene TRBV4-1; D unclear. V was clipped by 1 base and J by 0 bases, with 16 bases between them. This CDR3 contains 18 residues. Germline V gives CDR1 MGHRA, CDR2 YSYEKL. The CDR3 DNA follows: TGCGCCAGCAGCCAAGGCTGTGGGCATGGTGGAGCCAAAAACATTCAGTACTTC. Residues: CASSQGCGHGGAKNIQYF.

This clonotype was recorded at least ten times. The V gene is TRBV4-1, the J gene TRBJ2-1, with D perhaps TRBD2 (6 bases). Germline CDR1 MGHRA, CDR2 YSYEKL. The CDR3 loop spans 15 amino acids. Deletions cut 2 bases from V and 4 bases from J, with 12 bases between. As DNA, the CDR3 is TGCGCCAGCAGCCAATCGACTAGTTCATACAATGAGCAGTTCTTC. It encodes CASSQSTSSYNEQFF.

CDR3 region: CASSPASRPQETQYF. CDR3 bases: TGTGCCAGCTCACCCGCATCCCGGCCCCAAGAGACCCAGTACTTC. The J gene is TRBJ2-5, the V gene TRBV18; the D is unclear. The CDR3 covers 15 residues. V lost 3 bases, J lost 1 base, and 12 bases lay in between. CDR1 is KGHSH, CDR2 LQKENI, per germline.